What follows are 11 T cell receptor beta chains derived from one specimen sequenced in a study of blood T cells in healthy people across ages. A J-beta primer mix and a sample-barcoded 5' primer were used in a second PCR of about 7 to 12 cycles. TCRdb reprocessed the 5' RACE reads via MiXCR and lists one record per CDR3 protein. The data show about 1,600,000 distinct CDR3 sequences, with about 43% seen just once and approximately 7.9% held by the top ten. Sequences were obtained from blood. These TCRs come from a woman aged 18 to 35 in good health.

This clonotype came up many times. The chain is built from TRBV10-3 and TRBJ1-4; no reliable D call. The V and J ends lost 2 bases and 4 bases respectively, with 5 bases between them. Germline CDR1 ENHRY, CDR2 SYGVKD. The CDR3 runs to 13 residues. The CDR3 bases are TGTGCCATCAGTGAGACGAATAATGAAAAACTGTTTTTT. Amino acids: CAISETNNEKLFF.

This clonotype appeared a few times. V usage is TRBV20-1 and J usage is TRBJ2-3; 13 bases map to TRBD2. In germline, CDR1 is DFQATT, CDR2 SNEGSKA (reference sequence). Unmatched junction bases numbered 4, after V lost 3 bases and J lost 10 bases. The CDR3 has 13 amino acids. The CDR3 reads CSASPGTSGAQYF. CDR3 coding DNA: TGCAGTGCTAGTCCCGGGACTAGCGGGGCGCAGTATTTT.

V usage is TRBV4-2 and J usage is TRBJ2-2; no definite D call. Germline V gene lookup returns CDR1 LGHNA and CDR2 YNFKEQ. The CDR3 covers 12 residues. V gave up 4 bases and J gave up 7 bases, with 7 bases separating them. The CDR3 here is CASSPRRGELFF. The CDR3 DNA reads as TGTGCCAGCAGCCCTAGGCGCGGGGAGCTGTTTTTT.

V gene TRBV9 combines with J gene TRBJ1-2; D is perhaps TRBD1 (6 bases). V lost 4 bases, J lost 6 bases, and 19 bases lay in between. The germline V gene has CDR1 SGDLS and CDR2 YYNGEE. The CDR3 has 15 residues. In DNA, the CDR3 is TGTGCCAGCAGCCCCAGCCCCCGGGGGCAGGATGGCTACACCTTC. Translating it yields CASSPSPRGQDGYTF.

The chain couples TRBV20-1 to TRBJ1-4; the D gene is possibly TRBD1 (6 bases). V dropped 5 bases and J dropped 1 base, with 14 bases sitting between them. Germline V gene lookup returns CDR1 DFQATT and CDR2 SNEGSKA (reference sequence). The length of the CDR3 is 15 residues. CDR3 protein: CSALDPRGTNEKLFF. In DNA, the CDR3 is TGCAGTGCTCTCGATCCCAGGGGAACTAATGAAAAACTGTTTTTT.

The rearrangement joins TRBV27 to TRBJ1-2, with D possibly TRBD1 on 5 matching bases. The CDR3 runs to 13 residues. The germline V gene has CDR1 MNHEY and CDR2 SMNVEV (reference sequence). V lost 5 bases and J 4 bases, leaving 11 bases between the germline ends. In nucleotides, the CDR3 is TGTGCCAGCAGTCCCGGGGACGTCTATGGCTACACCTTC. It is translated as CASSPGDVYGYTF.

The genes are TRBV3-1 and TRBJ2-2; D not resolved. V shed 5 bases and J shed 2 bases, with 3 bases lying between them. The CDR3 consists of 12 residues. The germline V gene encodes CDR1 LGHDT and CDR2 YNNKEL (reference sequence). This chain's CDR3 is CASSTNTGELFF. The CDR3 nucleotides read TGTGCCAGCAGCACCAACACCGGGGAGCTGTTTTTT.

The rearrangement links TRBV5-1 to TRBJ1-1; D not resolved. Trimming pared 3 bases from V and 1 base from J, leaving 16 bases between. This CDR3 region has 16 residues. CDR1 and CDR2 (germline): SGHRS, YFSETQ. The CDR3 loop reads CASSYSEKTQNTEAFF. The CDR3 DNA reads TGCGCCAGCAGCTACTCAGAAAAGACGCAGAACACTGAAGCTTTCTTT.

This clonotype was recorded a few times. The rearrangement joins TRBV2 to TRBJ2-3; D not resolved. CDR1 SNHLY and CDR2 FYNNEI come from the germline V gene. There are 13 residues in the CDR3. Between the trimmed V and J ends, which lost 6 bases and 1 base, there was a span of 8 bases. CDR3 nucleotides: TGTGCCAGCAGGAGGAAGGGCACAGATACGCAGTATTTT. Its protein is CASRRKGTDTQYF.

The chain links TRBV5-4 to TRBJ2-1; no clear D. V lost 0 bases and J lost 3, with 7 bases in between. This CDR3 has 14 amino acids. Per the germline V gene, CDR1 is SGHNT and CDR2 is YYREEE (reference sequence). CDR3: CASSLEGLYNEQFF. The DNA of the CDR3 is TGTGCCAGCAGCTTGGAGGGCCTCTACAATGAGCAGTTCTTC.

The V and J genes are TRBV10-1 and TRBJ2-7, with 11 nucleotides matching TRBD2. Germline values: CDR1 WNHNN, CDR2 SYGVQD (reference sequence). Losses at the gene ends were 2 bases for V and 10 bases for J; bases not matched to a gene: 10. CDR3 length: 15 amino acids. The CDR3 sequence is CASSERTSLAGEQYF. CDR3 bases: TGCGCCAGCAGTGAGAGAACCTCACTAGCGGGAGAACAGTACTTC.